This T cell receptor (gamma chain) was sequenced in a study of Vδ1+ human thymocytes. Remarks on this clone: Its antigen is still unknown. One end of the junction varies from germline; a read error may be responsible.

Per the germline V gene, CDR1 is GITISATS and CDR2 is ISYDGTV (reference sequence). The CDR3 covers 14 residues. RNA was extracted from the cells and then reverse transcribed. The CDR3 regions were amplified by multiplex PCR from V-gene primers to a constant-region primer. TCRdb re-called clones from the multiplex PCR reads using CATT. Among roughly 30,000 gamma-chain clones listed, around 18% were seen once. General study results and limits: Thymic TRG and TRD repertoires appeared highly polyclonal, with Gaussian CDR3 length distributions.

The sequence was collected from a boy younger than two who had congenital heart surgery. The rearrangement uses TRGV9 and TRGJ1 or TRGJ2. Sequenced sample: Vdelta1+ gamma-delta thymocytes from the thymus. Documented subset: FACS-sorted CD3+ TCRalphabeta- TCRVdelta1+ TCRVdelta2- thymocytes. The CDR3 DNA is TGTACCTTGTGGGAGGCCCTCGATTATTATAAGAAACTCTTT. This codes for CTLWEALDYYKKLF.